This T cell receptor beta chain comes out of a study of CD8 T cells in ankylosing spondylitis. Study-wide findings and caveats: Reported data indicate significant enrichment of disease-linked clones within matched ankylosing spondylitis synovial fluid. About 8 highly homologous variants made up a TCR beta motif that seemed to typify ankylosing spondylitis blood. Reactive arthritis synovial fluid and blood were previously reported to contain some motif variants.

Researchers built TCR beta libraries using quantitative 5'-RACE with molecular barcodes. A single record per CDR3 protein comes from TCRdb applying MiXCR to the 5' RACE reads. Altogether roughly 670,000 distinct CDR3 sequences are present, roughly 19% being singletons, with the ten largest covering around a fifth. Trimming left V 5 bases short and J 2 bases short, with 12 bases between. CDR3 length equals 14 residues. This clonotype was seen ten or more times. Its antigen is currently unknown. The clonotype comes from a male donor with ankylosing spondylitis. Input material: blood, either unsorted or a sorted T cell fraction (not recorded which). V usage is TRBV12-3 or TRBV12-4 and J usage is TRBJ1-1; D not resolved. The CDR3 is CASSPRRDNTEAFF. CDR3 DNA sequence: TGTGCCAGCAGTCCACGAAGGGATAACACTGAAGCTTTCTTT.